This T cell receptor (beta chain) was found in a study of blood T cell repertoires in COVID-19. Study as a whole: Whether acute or convalescent, the COVID-19 samples came from the United States, Italy and Spain.

Authors' analysis steps: Researchers report that nucleated cell counts were estimated from reference gene primer amplification. The protocol was immunoSEQ multiplex PCR, while the TCRdb copy is restricted to in-frame clones and leaves out a portion. The V and J calls and clone size were taken over from that table, and D and trimming were inferred from the DNA. The data contain more than 110,000 clones, 70% to 80% of them seen just once; the ten biggest clones take up roughly 3.4%. Germline lookup yields CDR1 MDHEN and CDR2 SYDVKM. The J segment lost 6 bases and the V segment lost 5 bases, leaving 9 bases of the junction unmatched. The CDR3 sequence is 15 residues long.

The chain recombines TRBV28 with TRBJ1-4, with 7 bases that match TRBD1. Sequenced sample: peripheral blood. This sequence originates from a man between 60 and 75 years old with acute or convalescent COVID-19. The CDR3: CASSPQGGGDEKLFF. CDR3 DNA: TGTGCCAGCAGTCCCCAGGGGGGCGGGGATGAAAAACTGTTTTTT.